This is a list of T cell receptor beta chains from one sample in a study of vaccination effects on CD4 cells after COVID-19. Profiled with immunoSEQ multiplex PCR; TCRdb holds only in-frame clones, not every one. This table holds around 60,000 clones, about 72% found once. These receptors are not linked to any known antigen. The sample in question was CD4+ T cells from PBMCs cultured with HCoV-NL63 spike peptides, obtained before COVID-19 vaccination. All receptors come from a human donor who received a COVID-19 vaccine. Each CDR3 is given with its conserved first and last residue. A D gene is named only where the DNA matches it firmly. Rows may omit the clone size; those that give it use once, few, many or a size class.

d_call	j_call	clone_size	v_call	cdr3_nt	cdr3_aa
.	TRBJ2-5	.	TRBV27	TGTGCCAGCAGTTTTATAAGGGGGGTAGAGACCCAGTACTTC	CASSFIRGVETQYF
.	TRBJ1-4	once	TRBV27	TGTGCCAGCAGAAGGGCCCGAGCAACGACTAATGAAAAACTGTTTTTT	CASRRARATTNEKLFF
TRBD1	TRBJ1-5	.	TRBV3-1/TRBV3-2	TGTGCCAGCAGCCACGGGACAGGGAACCAGCCCCAGCATTTT	CASSHGTGNQPQHF
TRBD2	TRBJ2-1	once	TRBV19	TGTGCCAGTAGTACCGTTAAGCGGGGGGGCCTAAACAATGAGCAGTTCTTC	CASSTVKRGGLNNEQFF
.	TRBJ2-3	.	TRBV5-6	TGTGCCAGCAGCTTGCGAGGGACCACAGATACGCAGTATTTT	CASSLRGTTDTQYF
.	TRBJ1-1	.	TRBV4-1	TGCGCCAGCAGCCCGGACACAGGGCCCACTGAAGCTTTCTTT	CASSPDTGPTEAFF
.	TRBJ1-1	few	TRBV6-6	TGTGCCAGCAGGAGCGACAGCTCTTTGGGTGAAGCTTTCTTT	CASRSDSSLGEAFF
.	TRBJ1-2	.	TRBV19	TGTGCCAGTAGTAAACAAACAAGTAACTATGGCTACACCTTC	CASSKQTSNYGYTF
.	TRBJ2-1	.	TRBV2	TGTGCCAGCGCGGGGAATCCTTACAATGAGCAGTTCTTC	CASAGNPYNEQFF
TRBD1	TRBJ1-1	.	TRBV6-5	TGTGCCAGCAGGGGGGACAGGGGCACTGAAGCTTTCTTT	CASRGDRGTEAFF
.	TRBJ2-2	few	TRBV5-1	TGCGCCAGCACCGAGAGGAGCGTCCGTCCGAACACCGGGGAGCTGTTTTTT	CASTERSVRPNTGELFF
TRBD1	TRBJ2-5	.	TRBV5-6	TGTGCCAGCAGCGTTTTGACAGGGGTGGGAGAGACCCAGTACTTC	CASSVLTGVGETQYF
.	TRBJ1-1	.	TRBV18	TGTGCCAGTCGCTCCGACAGAGGCACTGAAGCTTTCTTT	CASRSDRGTEAFF
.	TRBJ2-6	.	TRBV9	TGTGCCAGCAGCGAGGTCCTCTCTGGGGCCAACGTCCTGACTTTC	CASSEVLSGANVLTF
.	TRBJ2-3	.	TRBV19	TGTGCCAGTAGGACATTAGGGGGCACAGATACGCAGTATTTT	CASRTLGGTDTQYF
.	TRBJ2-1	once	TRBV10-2	TGCGCCAGCAAGATTGCCCCAGGAAGCTCCTACAATGAGCAGTTCTTC	CASKIAPGSSYNEQFF
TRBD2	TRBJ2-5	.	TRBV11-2	TGTGCCAGCAGCTCTGGACTAGCGGTGACCCAAGAGACCCAGTACTTC	CASSSGLAVTQETQYF
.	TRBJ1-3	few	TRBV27	TGTGCCAGCCAAGCCGGCTCTGGAAACACCATATATTTT	CASQAGSGNTIYF
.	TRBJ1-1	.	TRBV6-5	TGTGCCAGCAGTTACTCGGAGAACACTGAAGCTTTCTTT	CASSYSENTEAFF
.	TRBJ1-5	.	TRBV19	TGTGCCAGTACAGGGTCCTTAAATCAGCCCCAGCATTTT	CASTGSLNQPQHF
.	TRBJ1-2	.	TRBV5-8	TGTGCCAGCAGCCTAAACAGGGAAACTTCTCGTGGCTACACCTTC	CASSLNRETSRGYTF
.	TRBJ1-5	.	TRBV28	TGTGCCAGCAGTTTATCTTCTGGGGTTAGGCCCCAGCATTTT	CASSLSSGVRPQHF
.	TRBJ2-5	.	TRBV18	TGTGCCAGCTCACCTGCTCAAGAGACCCAGTACTTC	CASSPAQETQYF
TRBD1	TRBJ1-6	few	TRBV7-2	TGTGCCAGCAGCTTATCGGGACAGGGGTTCTCACCCCTCCACTTT	CASSLSGQGFSPLHF
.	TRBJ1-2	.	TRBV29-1	TGCAGCGTCGCTCGGTGGGACACTCTTTATGGCTACACCTTC	CSVARWDTLYGYTF
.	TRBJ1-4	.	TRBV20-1	TGCAGTGCTAGAGGTGGTGAAAAACTGTTTTTT	CSARGGEKLFF
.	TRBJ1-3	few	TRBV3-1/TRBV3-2	TGTGCCAGCAGCCAGAGGGCCGTTCTGAGAGGAAACACCATATATTTT	CASSQRAVLRGNTIYF
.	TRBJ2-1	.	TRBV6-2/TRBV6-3	TGTGCCAGCAGTTACTCTCTAGCACTGAGGCAGTTCTTC	CASSYSLALRQFF
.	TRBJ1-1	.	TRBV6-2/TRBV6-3	TGTGCCAGCAGTTACTCCGTGACAGGAGGGACTGAAGCTTTCTTT	CASSYSVTGGTEAFF
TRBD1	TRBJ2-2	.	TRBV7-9	TGTGCCAGCAGCCCTGGACAGGCATCAACCGGGGAGCTGTTTTTT	CASSPGQASTGELFF
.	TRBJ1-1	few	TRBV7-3	TGTGCCAGCAGCTCCGACACGTACACTGAAGCTTTCTTT	CASSSDTYTEAFF
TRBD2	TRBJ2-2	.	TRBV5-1	TGCGCCAGCAGCTCCAACGGGGGGACCGGGGAGCTGTTTTTT	CASSSNGGTGELFF
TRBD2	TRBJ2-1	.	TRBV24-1	TGTGCCACCAGGGGGACTAGCAGCATCTACAATGAGCAGTTCTTC	CATRGTSSIYNEQFF
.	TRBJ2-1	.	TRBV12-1	TGTGCCAGCAGCTCGCTACCCGGGACAGGGTGTGAGCAGTTCTTC	CASSSLPGTGCEQFF
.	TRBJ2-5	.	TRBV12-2	TGTGCAAGTCGCTTGTCGCGGACTAGCGGGGAACAAGAGACCCAGTACTTC	CASRLSRTSGEQETQYF
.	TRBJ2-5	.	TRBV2	TGTGCCAGCAGAGTAATGGAGACCCAGTACTTC	CASRVMETQYF
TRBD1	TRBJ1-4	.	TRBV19	TGTGCCAGTAGTATCGCGACAGGGACGGAAAAACTGTTTTTT	CASSIATGTEKLFF